Presented here are 24 T cell receptor beta chains from one specimen sequenced in a study of blood T cells in healthy people across ages. Next came a second PCR, run for about 7 to 12 cycles, which used a sample-barcoded 5' primer along with a J-beta primer mix. TCRdb re-analysed the 5' RACE reads in MiXCR, keeping a single row per CDR3 protein. The sample shows about 1.4 million distinct CDR3 sequences, 59% of them seen only once. Sequenced: blood. These TCRs come from a man younger than 35 in good health.

The V and J genes are TRBV20-1 and TRBJ2-3; 12 nucleotides agree with TRBD2. Germline trimming cut 3 bases from V and 6 bases from J; bases unmatched to any gene: 7. CDR3 size: 15 residues. CDR1 and CDR2 (germline): DFQATT, SNEGSKA (reference sequence). CDR3 residues: CSASLLAGGADTQYF. The CDR3 nucleotides read TGCAGTGCTAGCCTACTAGCGGGGGGTGCCGATACGCAGTATTTT.

V gene TRBV27 combines with J gene TRBJ1-3, with D uncertain. The CDR3 has 16 amino acids. Germline CDR1 is MNHEY and CDR2 is SMNVEV (reference sequence). V dropped 5 bases and J dropped 0 bases, with 14 bases sitting between them. The CDR3 loop reads CASSMSGRPSGNTIYF. The DNA of the CDR3 is TGTGCCAGCAGTATGAGTGGACGGCCCTCTGGAAACACCATATATTTT.

A single count supports this clonotype. This rearrangement joins TRBV7-2 to TRBJ2-7, with TRBD2 matching 10 bases. Germline trimming cut 4 bases from V and 11 bases from J; bases unmatched to any gene: 17. This CDR3 has 16 residues. In germline, CDR1 is SGHTA, CDR2 FQGNSA. CDR3 protein: CASSSMIPGLATLEYF. CDR3 sequence (DNA): TGTGCCAGCAGCTCCATGATTCCGGGACTAGCGACCCTTGAGTACTTC.

V is TRBV4-1 and J is TRBJ2-1; TRBD2 matches 8 bases. Losses at the gene ends were 3 bases for V and 7 bases for J; bases not matched to a gene: 11. Germline-derived CDR1 and CDR2 are MGHRA and YSYEKL. The CDR3 is 16 amino acids. CDR3: CASSQIGGARGNEQFF. In DNA form, the CDR3 reads TGCGCCAGCAGCCAGATCGGGGGGGCACGTGGAAATGAGCAGTTCTTC.

The J gene is TRBJ2-1, the V gene TRBV7-9; the D is unclear. V was pared by 5 bases and J by 12 bases, with 17 bases between. Germline-derived CDR1 and CDR2 are SEHNR and FQNEAQ (reference sequence). The length of the CDR3 is 13 residues. The CDR3, as DNA: TGTGCCAGCAGCCCCGAGGCCTTAACCGGGCAGTTCTTC. Its translation: CASSPEALTGQFF.

A few counts support this clonotype. This sequence joins TRBV5-1 and TRBJ2-1; no definite D call. The CDR3 has 11 amino acids. CDR1 SGHRS and CDR2 YFSETQ come from the germline V gene. V gave up 6 bases and J gave up 8 bases, with 9 bases separating them. The chain's CDR3 is CASKIRDEQFF. CDR3 bases: TGCGCCAGCAAAATCCGGGATGAGCAGTTCTTC.

CDR3 in DNA: TGCGCCAGCAGTGATTGGCCGGACTACGAGCAGTACTTC. Protein sequence: CASSDWPDYEQYF. The chain couples TRBV10-2 to TRBJ2-7; D not resolved. V lost 3 bases to trimming and J lost 3 bases, with 9 bases between them. This CDR3 contains 13 residues. Germline CDR1 is WSHSY and CDR2 is SAAADI.

A word on this clonotype: At one of its ends the junction is not consistent with the germline gene, which may arise from a read error. V gene TRBV18 combines with J gene TRBJ2-5; the match to TRBD1 covers 8 bases. The J call is uncertain, as TRBJ2-7 better fits the DNA end. The CDR3 is made up of 14 amino acids. CDR1 is KGHSH and CDR2 is LQKENI in the germline V gene. The CDR3 bases are TGCGCCAGCAGCACCGGACAGGGAATATACGAGCAGTACTTC. Translated: CASSTGQGIYEQYF.

This sequence joins TRBV4-3 and TRBJ1-5, with D maybe TRBD1 (6 bases). The V end was cut by 4 bases, the J end by 11 bases, with 15 bases between. Germline CDR1 is LGHNA and CDR2 is YSLEER. This CDR3 has 13 residues. The CDR3 spells CASSPSRGMAQHF. The CDR3 region has the DNA TGCGCCAGCAGCCCTAGCAGGGGAATGGCCCAGCATTTT.

The J gene is TRBJ1-4, the V gene TRBV28, with a weak D call TRBD1 (6 bases). The CDR3 covers 14 residues. The V gene's germline CDR1 is MDHEN and CDR2 SYDVKM. V was cut by 5 bases and J by 5 bases, with 12 bases left in between. The CDR3: CASSTQGWNEKLFF. CDR3 nucleotides: TGTGCCAGCAGTACTCAGGGGTGGAATGAAAAACTGTTTTTT.

The chain is built from TRBV12-3 or TRBV12-4 and TRBJ1-5; no definite D call. CDR3 size: 14 residues. The ends were cut back, 3 bases at V and 7 bases at J, with 13 bases in the middle. DNA of the CDR3: TGTGCCAGCAGTTTGTCAGGCTTGAGACAGCCCCAGCATTTT. Encoded protein: CASSLSGLRQPQHF.

The J gene is TRBJ2-6, the V gene TRBV30; D possibly corresponds to TRBD1 (5 bases). Deletions cut 5 bases from V and 2 bases from J, with 10 bases between. The CDR3 length is 14 residues. Germline loops: CDR1 GTSNPN, CDR2 SVGIG (reference sequence). This CDR3 reads CAWAQGAGANVLTF. Written as DNA, the CDR3 is TGTGCCTGGGCGCAGGGTGCTGGGGCCAACGTCCTGACTTTC. Full variable domain (remainder filled in from reference TRBV30 and TRBJ2-6): SQTIHQWPATLVQPVGSPLSLECTVEGTSNPNLYWYRQAAGRGLQLLFYSVGIGQISSEVPQNLSASRPQDRQFILSSKKLLLSDSGFYLCAWAQGAGANVLTFGAGSRLTVL.

V and J are TRBV20-1 and TRBJ2-3; 8 bases agree with TRBD2. V dropped 1 base and J dropped 3; count of bases not matched to a gene: 6. From germline, CDR1 is DFQATT and CDR2 SNEGSKA (reference sequence). This CDR3 spans 15 amino acids. CDR3 sequence (DNA): TGCAGTGCTAGAGCGGGGCGGGGGGCGACAGATACGCAGTATTTT. Its protein product is CSARAGRGATDTQYF.

V is TRBV11-2 and J is TRBJ1-6; 8 nucleotides align to TRBD1. The germline V gene encodes CDR1 SGHAT and CDR2 FQNNGV. V lost 5 bases, J lost 5 bases, and 5 bases stayed unmatched. The CDR3 totals 15 residues. As DNA, the CDR3 is TGTGCCAGCAGCACCTCAGGGGGCAATAATTCACCCCTCCACTTT. It codes for CASSTSGGNNSPLHF.

This clonotype was seen a handful of times. The chain uses TRBV25-1 and TRBJ2-7; D gene uncertain. The CDR3 runs to 14 residues. Germline CDR1 is MGHDK and CDR2 is SYGVNS. Trimming left V 7 bases short and J 0 bases short, with 13 bases between. The CDR3 sequence: CASNSAESSYEQYF. The CDR3 DNA reads as TGTGCCAGCAATTCCGCCGAGAGCTCCTACGAGCAGTACTTC.

The gene calls are TRBV6-2 or TRBV6-3 and TRBJ1-6; D call uncertain. V lost 4 bases and J lost 9, with 4 bases in between. Germline V gene lookup returns CDR1 MNHEY and CDR2 SVGEGT. The CDR3 totals 11 residues. DNA for the CDR3: TGTGCCAGCAGTTCGGGTTCACCCCTCCACTTT. This translates into CASSSGSPLHF.

V gene TRBV12-3 or TRBV12-4 combines with J gene TRBJ1-2, with 10 bases lining up with TRBD1. The V and J ends lost 5 bases and 7 bases, in that order; junction bases with no gene match: 7. The CDR3 is made up of 14 amino acids. The CDR3 DNA reads TGTGCCAGCAGTCTAGACAGGGGGCGGTCTGGCTACACCTTC. It yields the protein CASSLDRGRSGYTF.

On this clonotype: At one boundary the junction diverges from the germline segment, which might be a read error. The rearrangement joins TRBV7-9 to TRBJ1-1, with unresolved D. The CDR3 length is 13 residues. Germline V gives CDR1 SEHNR, CDR2 FQNEAQ (reference sequence). The chain's CDR3 is CASSLGREGERIF. In DNA form, the CDR3 reads TGTGCCAGCAGCTTAGGTCGTGAGGGAGAAAGGATCTTT. Full variable domain (outside the CDR3, taken from reference TRBV7-9 and TRBJ1-1): DTGVSQNPRHKITKRGQNVTFRCDPISEHNRLYWYRQTLGQGPEFLTYFQNEAQLEKSRLLSDRFSAERPKGSFSTLEIQRTEQGDSAMYLCASSLGREGERIFGQGTRLTVV.

The rearrangement uses TRBV28 and TRBJ1-2; D gene ambiguous. This CDR3 spans 14 amino acids. Germline V gene lookup returns CDR1 MDHEN and CDR2 SYDVKM. Deletions cut 6 bases from V and 8 bases from J, with 19 bases between. CDR3 coding DNA: TGTGCCAGCAGCTTACGTTGGACCAGGAACGGCTACACCTTC. Its protein product is CASSLRWTRNGYTF.

The chain employs TRBV4-1 and TRBJ2-4; D gene ambiguous. The CDR3 is 16 residues long. The V gene's germline CDR1 is MGHRA and CDR2 YSYEKL. Trimming shortened V by 4 bases and J by 3 bases, and 16 bases separated the two germline ends. CDR3 DNA: TGCGCCAGCAGCCCAAGCAGGATGGTGGGCAAAAACATTCAGTACTTC. As protein: CASSPSRMVGKNIQYF.

This chain connects TRBV6-6 to TRBJ1-2; D is possibly TRBD1 (6 bases). This CDR3 spans 16 amino acids. Trimming stripped 6 bases from V and 5 bases from J, with 22 bases between. CDR1 and CDR2 (germline): MNHNY, SVGAGI (reference sequence). The CDR3 DNA reads TGTGCCAGCAGCAACTACTCAGGACAGCTACCTTATGGCTACACCTTC. Translated: CASSNYSGQLPYGYTF.

The chain recombines TRBV6-5 with TRBJ1-2; 7 nucleotides line up with TRBD1. Per germline, CDR1 MNHEY and CDR2 SVGAGI. The CDR3 has 16 amino acids. J lost 6 bases, V lost 4 bases, and 14 bases had no gene match. The CDR3 DNA sequence: TGTGCCAGCAGTTCGCAGATCAGGGACAGCTTCGATGGCTACACCTTC. Translated: CASSSQIRDSFDGYTF.

The CDR3 loop is CASSDWGVAETQYF. The CDR3 DNA sequence: TGTGCCAGCAGTGATTGGGGGGTTGCGGAGACCCAGTACTTC. The chain is built from TRBV6-1 and TRBJ2-5, with D possibly TRBD2 on 6 matching bases. The CDR3 contains 14 residues. V shed 3 bases and J shed 5 bases, with 13 bases lying between them. CDR1 is MNHNS, CDR2 SASEGT, per germline.

This chain connects TRBV5-6 to TRBJ2-3; D might be TRBD2 (6 bases). Trimming removed 3 bases at V and 8 bases at J, with 22 bases between. The CDR3 is made up of 16 amino acids. Germline assignment: CDR1 SGHDT and CDR2 YYEEEE. The DNA for the CDR3 is TGTGCCAGCAGCTCCCACGGGAGATGGTACCCCAGTACGCAGTATTTT. It is translated as CASSSHGRWYPSTQYF.